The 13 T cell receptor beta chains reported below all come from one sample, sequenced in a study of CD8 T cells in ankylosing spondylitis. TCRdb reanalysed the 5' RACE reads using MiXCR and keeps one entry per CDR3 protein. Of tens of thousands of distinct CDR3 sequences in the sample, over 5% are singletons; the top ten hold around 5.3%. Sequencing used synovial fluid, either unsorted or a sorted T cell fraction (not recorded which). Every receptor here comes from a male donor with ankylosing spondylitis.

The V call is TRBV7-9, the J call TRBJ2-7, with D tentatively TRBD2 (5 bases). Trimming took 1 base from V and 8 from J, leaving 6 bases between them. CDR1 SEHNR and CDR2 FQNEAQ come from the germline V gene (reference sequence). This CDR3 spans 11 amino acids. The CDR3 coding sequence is TGTGCCAGCAGCTTAGGAGGGCAGCAGTACTTC. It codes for CASSLGGQQYF.

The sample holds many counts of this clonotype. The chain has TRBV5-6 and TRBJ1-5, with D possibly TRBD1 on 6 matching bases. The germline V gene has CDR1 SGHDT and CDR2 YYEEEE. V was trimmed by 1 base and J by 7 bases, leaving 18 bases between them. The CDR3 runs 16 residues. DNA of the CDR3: TGTGCCAGCAGCTTGTTAGGGGGACCCGAAGGACAGCCCCAGCATTTT. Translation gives CASSLLGGPEGQPQHF.

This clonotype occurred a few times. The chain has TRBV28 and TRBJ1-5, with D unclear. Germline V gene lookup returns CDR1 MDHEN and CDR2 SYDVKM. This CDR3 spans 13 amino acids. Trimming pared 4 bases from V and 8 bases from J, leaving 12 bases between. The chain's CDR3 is CASSSRNFEPQHF. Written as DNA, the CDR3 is TGTGCCAGCAGTTCCCGTAACTTCGAGCCCCAGCATTTT.

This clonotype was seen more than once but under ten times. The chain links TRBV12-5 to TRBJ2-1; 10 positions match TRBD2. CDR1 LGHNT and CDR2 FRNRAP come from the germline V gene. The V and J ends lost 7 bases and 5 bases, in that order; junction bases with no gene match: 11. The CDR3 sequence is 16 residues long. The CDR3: CASVGAGGSGDNEQFF. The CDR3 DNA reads TGTGCTAGTGTCGGAGCGGGAGGGAGTGGCGACAATGAGCAGTTCTTC.

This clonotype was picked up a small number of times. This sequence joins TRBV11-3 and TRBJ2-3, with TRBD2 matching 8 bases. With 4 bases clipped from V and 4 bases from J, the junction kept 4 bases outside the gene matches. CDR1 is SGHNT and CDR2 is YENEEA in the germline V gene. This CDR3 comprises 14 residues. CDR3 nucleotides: TGTGCCAGCAGCTCACGTAGCGGGGCAGATACGCAGTATTTT. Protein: CASSSRSGADTQYF.

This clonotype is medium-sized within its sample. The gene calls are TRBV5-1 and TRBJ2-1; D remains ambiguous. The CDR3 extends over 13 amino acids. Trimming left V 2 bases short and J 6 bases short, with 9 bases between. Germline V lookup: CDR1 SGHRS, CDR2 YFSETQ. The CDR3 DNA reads TGCGCCAGCAGCTTATACTCATTCAATGAGCAGTTCTTC. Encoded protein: CASSLYSFNEQFF.

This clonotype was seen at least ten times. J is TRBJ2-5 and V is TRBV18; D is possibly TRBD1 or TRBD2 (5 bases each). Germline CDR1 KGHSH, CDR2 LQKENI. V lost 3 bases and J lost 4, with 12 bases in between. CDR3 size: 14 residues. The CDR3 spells CASSPQTGGETQYF. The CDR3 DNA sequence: TGTGCCAGCTCACCTCAAACAGGAGGAGAGACCCAGTACTTC.

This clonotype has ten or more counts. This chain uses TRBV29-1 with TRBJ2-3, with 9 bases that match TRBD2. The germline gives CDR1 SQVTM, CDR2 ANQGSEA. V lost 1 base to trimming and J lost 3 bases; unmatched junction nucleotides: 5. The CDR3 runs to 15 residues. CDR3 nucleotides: TGCAGCGTTGAAGGCGGACTAGCGAGAACAGATACGCAGTATTTT. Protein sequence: CSVEGGLARTDTQYF.

CDR3 sequence reads: CASSLVGTGKVREQYF. The CDR3 bases are TGTGCCAGCAGCTTAGTCGGGACAGGGAAGGTTCGCGAGCAGTACTTC. This chain connects TRBV7-2 to TRBJ2-7; 9 positions match TRBD1. This CDR3 region has 16 residues. V dropped 1 base and J dropped 6; count of bases not matched to a gene: 10. Germline CDR1 reads SGHTA; CDR2 reads FQGNSA. Based on the CDR3 plus reference TRBV7-2 and TRBJ2-7, the full variable domain is GAGVSQSPSNKVTEKGKDVELRCDPISGHTALYWYRQSLGQGLEFLIYFQGNSAPDKSGLPSDRFSAERTGGSVSTLTIQRTQQEDSAVYLCASSLVGTGKVREQYFGPGTRLTVT.

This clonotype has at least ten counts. The chain's CDR3 is CASRTGGELQPNEKLFF. Written as DNA, the CDR3 is TGTGCCAGCCGGACAGGGGGCGAACTTCAGCCTAATGAAAAACTGTTTTTT. J is TRBJ1-4 and V is TRBV11-1, with 11 nucleotides matching TRBD1. V lost 8 bases to trimming and J lost 3 bases; unmatched junction nucleotides: 11. The CDR3 spans 17 residues. The germline gives CDR1 SGHAT, CDR2 FQDESV (reference sequence).

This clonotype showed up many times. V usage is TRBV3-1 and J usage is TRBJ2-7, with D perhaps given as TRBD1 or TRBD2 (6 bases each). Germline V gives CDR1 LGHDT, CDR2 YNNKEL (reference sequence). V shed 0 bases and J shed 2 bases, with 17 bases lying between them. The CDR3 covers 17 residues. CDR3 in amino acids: CASSQDLTGAHPYEQYF. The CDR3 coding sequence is TGTGCCAGCAGCCAAGATCTGACGGGGGCTCACCCCTACGAGCAGTACTTC.

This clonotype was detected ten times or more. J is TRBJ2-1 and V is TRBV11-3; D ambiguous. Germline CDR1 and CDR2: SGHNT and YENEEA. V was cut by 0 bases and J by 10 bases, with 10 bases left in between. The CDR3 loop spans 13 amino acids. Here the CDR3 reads CASSLEISSEQFF. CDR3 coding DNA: TGTGCCAGCAGCTTAGAAATTTCTTCGGAGCAGTTCTTC.

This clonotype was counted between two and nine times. Here the CDR3 reads CASSLFGPSGIQETQYF. CDR3 nucleotide sequence: TGTGCCAGCAGCTTGTTCGGCCCTAGCGGGATCCAAGAGACCCAGTACTTC. The chain recombines TRBV5-6 with TRBJ2-5, with TRBD2 matching 9 bases. Germline V gene lookup returns CDR1 SGHDT and CDR2 YYEEEE. Germline trimming cut 1 base from V and 1 base from J; bases unmatched to any gene: 8. CDR3 length equals 17 residues. Using reference TRBV5-6 and TRBJ2-5 for the parts outside the CDR3, the full variable domain is DAGVTQSPTHLIKTRGQQVTLRCSPKSGHDTVSWYQQALGQGPQFIFQYYEEEERQRGNFPDRFSGHQFPNYSSELNVNALLLGDSALYLCASSLFGPSGIQETQYFGPGTRLLVL.